This T cell receptor (beta chain) is drawn from a study of T cells after yellow fever vaccination. This clonotype has more than one count but fewer than ten. CDR1 is SGHVS and CDR2 is FQNEAQ in the germline V gene. The CDR3 is 17 residues long. Deletions cut 0 bases from V and 0 bases from J, with 14 bases between. Making TCR cDNA involved 5'RACE template switching, which added UMIs and a universal primer site. One entry per CDR3 protein results from TCRdb running MiXCR on the 5' RACE reads. The table lists 250,000 to 400,000 distinct CDR3 sequences, approximately 4% of them singletons. The chain uses TRBV7-8 and TRBJ1-1; the D is unclear. The material sequenced was PBMCs, taken 5 days after the yellow fever booster vaccination. This receptor was identified in a man aged 18 to 30 who received the YFV17D yellow fever vaccine. This chain's CDR3 is CASSLAVREGLNTEAFF. The CDR3 DNA reads as TGTGCCAGCAGCTTAGCGGTGAGGGAAGGACTGAACACTGAAGCTTTCTTT.